This TCR beta chain was observed in a study of shared clonotypes between healthy human individuals. The trim removed 6 bases at V and 3 bases at J, leaving 16 bases unmatched. CDR3 length equals 18 residues. Germline values: CDR1 MNHEY, CDR2 SMNVEV (reference sequence). Several immunoSEQ 96-well plates shared each subset's DNA, each plate a replicate. Authors' methods: From ImmunoSEQ came sequences covering only the junction and carrying no quality scores, so filtering differed. Profiling relied on immunoSEQ multiplex PCR, and the TCRdb table lists in-frame clones only, not all of them. The V and J calls and clone size were taken over from that table, and D and trimming were inferred from the DNA. In the table there are about 600,000 clones, around 97% of which are singletons.

The chain joins TRBV27 to TRBJ2-7; 11 bases match TRBD1. This clonotype was sampled from a woman under 40 in good health. Material for sequencing was naive CD4+ T cells sorted from blood. Subset meaning: CD45RA+ positively selected. The CDR3 is CASSPRTGGPSRFYEQYF. The CDR3, as DNA: TGTGCCAGCAGCCCCAGGACAGGGGGCCCCTCACGGTTCTACGAGCAGTACTTC.